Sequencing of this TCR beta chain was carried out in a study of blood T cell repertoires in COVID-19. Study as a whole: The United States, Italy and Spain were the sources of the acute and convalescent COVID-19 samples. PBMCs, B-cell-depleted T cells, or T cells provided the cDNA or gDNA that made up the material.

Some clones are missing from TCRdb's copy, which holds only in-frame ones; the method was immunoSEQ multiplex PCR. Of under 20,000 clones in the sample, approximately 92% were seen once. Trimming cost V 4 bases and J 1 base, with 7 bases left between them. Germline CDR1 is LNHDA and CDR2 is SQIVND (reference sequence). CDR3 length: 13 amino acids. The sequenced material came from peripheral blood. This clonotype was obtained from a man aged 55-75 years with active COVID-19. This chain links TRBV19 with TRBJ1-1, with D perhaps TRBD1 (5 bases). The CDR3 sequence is CASSKTENTEAFF. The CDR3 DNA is TGTGCCAGTAGTAAGACAGAGAACACTGAAGCTTTCTTT. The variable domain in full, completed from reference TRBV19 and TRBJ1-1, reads DGGITQSPKYLFRKEGQNVTLSCEQNLNHDAMYWYRQDPGQGLRLIYYSQIVNDFQKGDIAEGYSVSREKKESFPLTVTSAQKNPTAFYLCASSKTENTEAFFGQGTRLTVV.